This T cell receptor beta chain was identified during a study of blood T cell repertoires in COVID-19 (TCRdb year 2020). Background on the whole study: Samples from collaborators originated in the United States, Italy and Spain and spanned both the acute and convalescent phases of COVID-19. The material from the prospective study consisted of cDNA or gDNA derived from T cells, B-cell-depleted T cells, or PBMCs. The dataset comprised deeply sampled blood TCRbeta repertoires from subjects exposed to, actively infected with, or recovered from COVID-19. The repertoires were released in a freely available public database meant as a resource for research on the immune response to SARS-CoV-2. The samples were drawn from two sources: the first 160 participants of the ongoing ImmuneRACE study, and some 1,300 subjects contributed by 6 global collaborators. The sample metadata nearly always contained a de-identified subject ID, COVID-19 status, age in years and sex. HLA class I and class II types, where available, came from metadata supplied by the sample provider rather than from assay-based typing. On the study overall, not on this receptor specifically: How much clinical and demographic metadata was included differed by source and by participant, and the metadata was provided uncurated.

CDR1 and CDR2, per the germline V gene, are SGDLS and YYNGEE. V is pared back by 1 base and J by 4 bases, with 12 bases lying between the germline termini. Measured from the cysteine to the phenylalanine, the CDR3 is 15 residues long. Left in the record is the CDR3 DNA by itself, 45 bases read in frame from the first base. The immunoSEQ Assay, a bias-controlled multiplex PCR, was used to amplify TCRbeta CDR3 regions from genomic DNA. As for the original processing: The number of nucleated cells in each sample was estimated by amplification of reference gene primers within the assay. To quantify the absolute abundance of each unique TCRbeta CDR3 rearrangement, sequence reads were collapsed and filtered. For each sample, productive Simpson clonality was calculated by taking the square root of Simpson's diversity index across productive rearrangements. Imported from immuneACCESS, the table was reduced by TCRdb to in-frame sequences with V and J called. These copies leave out some clones; in studies compared against another copy, an unresolved V gene accounts for under half, and the cause of the remainder is not known. The V and J calls and clone size were taken over from that table, and D and trimming were inferred from the DNA. This sample is represented by approximately 300,000 clones; about nine tenths of them were singletons. Clones ranked in the top ten supply roughly a tenth of the sample.

Participants in the prospective study were aged roughly 18 to 100 years, lived in some 24 United States geographic areas, and enrolled through a virtual design. In the prospective study, participants were assigned to cohorts based on the clinical history participants reported in a screening survey and a study questionnaire. Recovered participants in ImmuneRACE Cohort 3 were defined as having two consecutive negative NP/OP PCR tests, clearance from a healthcare professional, or resolution of symptoms. Each participant in the prospective study had whole blood, serum and a nasopharyngeal or oropharyngeal swab collected by mobile phlebotomists. Prospective study participants could optionally give additional blood draws and questionnaires over an approximately 2-month period. Blood samples from the prospective study were shipped frozen or at room temperature prior to DNA extraction. Turning to this clone: Its recognized antigen is unknown. No per-base quality is available; no much larger clone lies one base away.

This receptor chain uses TRBV9 and TRBJ1-5, with TRBD1 tentatively as D gene (6 bases match). Sequencing was carried out using PBMCs or T cells enriched from blood (not recorded which). This TCR came from a woman aged 25-40 years who had recovered from COVID-19. The sequence in DNA is TGTGCCAGCAGCGTAACAGGGAGCAGTAATCAGCCCCAGCATTTT. Its amino acids are CASSVTGSSNQPQHF.